This entry is about one T cell receptor beta chain. As yet, its antigen is unknown. In each case, RNA was isolated and then reverse transcribed into cDNA as the sequencing template. Produced via immunoSEQ multiplex PCR; TCRdb's table is partial and in-frame only. The sample holds over 150,000 clones, 58% seen once. CDR3 length: 16 amino acids. With 5 bases clipped from V and 2 bases from J, the junction kept 9 bases outside the gene matches. Treatment: oral pan-JAK inhibitor, 5-10 mg twice daily. Collected material from alopecia areata patients comprised lesional scalp punch biopsies and peripheral blood. The data derive from a study of CD8+ T cells in alopecia areata. Broader study findings: Lesional scalp, especially alopecia totalis/universalis, showed higher clonality than normal scalp.

The sequence came from a human donor with alopecia areata. Source: CD4+ T cells sorted from blood, taken at week 24, from a patient treated with tofacitinib. The V and J genes are TRBV23-1 and TRBJ2-1, with 7 bases that match TRBD2. TRBV23-1 is classed as an ORF, of uncertain function. CDR3: CASSNIVSGTYNEQFF. The CDR3 DNA sequence: TGCGCCAGCAGTAATATAGTCAGCGGGACCTACAATGAGCAGTTCTTC.